The rows below give T cell receptor beta chains drawn from one sample of a study of CD8+ T cells in alopecia areata. The data were produced by immunoSEQ multiplex PCR, yet TCRdb's version contains in-frame clones alone and is incomplete. The sample has 50,000 to 80,000 clones, about 44% seen once; the top ten hold just over 50%. Sequencing used NKG2D-low CD8+ T cells sorted from blood. These receptors were obtained from a human donor with alopecia areata. Each CDR3 is given with its conserved first and last residue. Fields, in order: D gene, J gene, V gene, clone size, CDR3 DNA, CDR3 protein. A D gene is named only where the DNA matches it firmly. Clone size is given for some rows only: seen once, a few or many times, or a class if the clone is expanded.

>-|TRBJ2-2|TRBV29-1|few
TGCAGCGTCTGGGACACCGGGGAGCTGTTTTTT
CSVWDTGELFF
>-|TRBJ1-3|TRBV7-9|few
TGTGCCAGCAGCCCCGTAGCCAGGCTCTCTGGAAACACCATATATTTT
CASSPVARLSGNTIYF
>TRBD2|TRBJ2-1|TRBV29-1|few
TGCAGCGTTGAATGGACTAGCTCCTACAATGAGCAGTTCTTC
CSVEWTSSYNEQFF
>-|TRBJ1-1|TRBV11-2|-
TGTGCCAGCAGCTTAGGGGGTCCCACTGAAGCTTTCTTT
CASSLGGPTEAFF
>-|TRBJ2-7|TRBV4-1|once
TGCGCCAGCAGCCAAGCAGGACTCCGGGCGTTCTACGAGCAGTACTTC
CASSQAGLRAFYEQYF
>-|TRBJ1-2|TRBV5-1|-
TGCGCCATCCTGGGGGCAGCTAACTATGGCTACACCTTC
CAILGAANYGYTF
>-|TRBJ1-1|TRBV29-1|-
TGCAGCGTTGTTGAGAAGAACACTGAAGCTTTCTTT
CSVVEKNTEAFF
>-|TRBJ2-2|TRBV9|-
TGTGCCAGCAGCGTGGAGCAGTCCGGGGAGCTGTTTTTT
CASSVEQSGELFF
>-|TRBJ2-7|TRBV7-8|-
TGTGCCAGCAGCCCGGGACCCTTTAACTCCTACGAGCAGTACTTC
CASSPGPFNSYEQYF
>TRBD2|TRBJ2-1|TRBV29-1|few
TGCAGCTGTCTGCCGGGACTAGCGGGCTACAATGAGCAGTTCTTC
CSCLPGLAGYNEQFF
>TRBD2|TRBJ2-1|TRBV5-6|-
TGTGCCAGCAGCTTTGGGTCTAGCGGGAACTATGAGCAGTTCTTC
CASSFGSSGNYEQFF
>TRBD1|TRBJ2-3|TRBV13|-
TGTGCCAGCAGCTTACCGGGACAGGGAAGCCCCACGCAGTATTTT
CASSLPGQGSPTQYF
>TRBD2|TRBJ2-1|TRBV28|few
TGTGCCAGCAGTTTTACCCTAGCGGAGTACAATGAGCAGTTCTTC
CASSFTLAEYNEQFF
>-|TRBJ1-2|TRBV6-1|-
TGTGCCAGCAGTGAAGAGGGAGGGCGACTCTATGGCTACACCTTC
CASSEEGGRLYGYTF
>-|TRBJ2-7|TRBV15|-
TGTGCCACCAGCAAAGGATACGAGCAGTACTTC
CATSKGYEQYF
>-|TRBJ2-7|TRBV7-6|-
TGTGCCAGCAGCTTAGCGCCAGGGGCGCGGGAGCAGTACTTC
CASSLAPGAREQYF
>-|TRBJ2-5|TRBV7-9|few
TGTGCCAGCAGCTTGTCGACACTCCCAGAGACCCAGTACTTC
CASSLSTLPETQYF
>-|TRBJ2-1|TRBV29-1|-
TGCAGCGTTGTGCTGGGAATTCTCTACAATGAGCAGTTCTTC
CSVVLGILYNEQFF
>-|TRBJ2-5|TRBV4-3|-
TGCGCCAGCAGCCAAGGTGTGCGAGAGACCCAGTACTTC
CASSQGVRETQYF
>-|TRBJ2-2|TRBV30|-
TGTGCCTGGACCCTGGAGCTAGCGTCGAACACCGGGGAGCTGTTTTTT
CAWTLELASNTGELFF
>TRBD2|TRBJ2-1|TRBV30|few
TGTGCCTGGATAGCGGGAGTAGAGCAGTTCTTC
CAWIAGVEQFF
>-|TRBJ1-5|TRBV5-6|-
TGTGCCAGCAGCTTGGGAATTTCGCAGCAGCCCCAGCATTTT
CASSLGISQQPQHF
>-|TRBJ1-1|TRBV7-9|few
TGTGCCAGCAGAGAAGGGGGATTGCACACTGAAGCTTTCTTT
CASREGGLHTEAFF
>-|TRBJ2-7|TRBV18|-
TGTGCCAGCTCATTCAGAAAGCTCGACGAGCAGTACTTC
CASSFRKLDEQYF
>-|TRBJ2-7|TRBV29-1|-
TGCAGCGTTGGCCGGGACATCTCCTACGAGCAGTACTTC
CSVGRDISYEQYF
>-|TRBJ2-2|TRBV14|-
TGTGCCAGCAGCCCGACAGGGAACACCGGGGAGCTGTTTTTT
CASSPTGNTGELFF
>-|TRBJ1-4|TRBV29-1|few
TGCAGCGTTGAGGGGGGAACTAATGAAAAACTGTTTTTT
CSVEGGTNEKLFF
>TRBD1|TRBJ1-1|TRBV25-1|few
TGTGCCAGCAGTCGAACAGGGGGCGCGGGCACTGAAGCTTTCTTT
CASSRTGGAGTEAFF
>-|TRBJ2-3|TRBV2|-
TGTGCCAGTACTGACAGCACAGATACGCAGTATTTT
CASTDSTDTQYF
>-|TRBJ2-1|TRBV5-6|few
TGTGCCAGCAGCCCAGCACCAGGGTCTGAGCAGTTCTTC
CASSPAPGSEQFF
>TRBD2|TRBJ2-1|TRBV29-1|-
TGCAGCGTTGAAGGGCTAGCGGGAGGCGGCTACAATGAGCAGTTCTTC
CSVEGLAGGGYNEQFF
>TRBD2|TRBJ2-7|TRBV5-1|-
TGCGCCAGCAGCGCCCGACTAGCGGAGTCCTACGAGCAGTACTTC
CASSARLAESYEQYF
>TRBD2|TRBJ2-2|TRBV7-3|-
TGTGCCAGCAGCTTAGGGACTAGCGGGATCGAGGACGGGGAGCTGTTTTTT
CASSLGTSGIEDGELFF
>-|TRBJ2-2|TRBV29-1|few
TGCAGCGTAGGAACAGGGAAGGACACCGGGGAGCTGTTTTTT
CSVGTGKDTGELFF
>-|TRBJ2-7|TRBV5-1|-
TGCGCCAGCAGCGTCATTTCCCCGGGCGAGCAGTACTTC
CASSVISPGEQYF
>TRBD1|TRBJ1-2|TRBV14|-
TGTGCCAGCAGCCCGTATCAGACAGGGCATGGCTACACCTTC
CASSPYQTGHGYTF
>-|TRBJ2-5|TRBV23-1|few
TGCGCCAGCAGTCAATCCGGGCCGGCAGAATTTCGAGAGACCCAGTACTTC
CASSQSGPAEFRETQYF
>-|TRBJ1-2|TRBV7-9|-
TGTGCCAGCAGCTTAGGCGGGGATGGCTACACCTTC
CASSLGGDGYTF
>TRBD2|TRBJ2-2|TRBV13|-
TGTGCCAGCAGCTTGAGGACTAGCGGGTCCGGGGAGCTGTTTTTT
CASSLRTSGSGELFF
>TRBD1|TRBJ2-1|TRBV27|once
TGTGCCAGCAGTTCGGGACAGCTCTCCTACAATGAGCAGTTCTTC
CASSSGQLSYNEQFF
>-|TRBJ2-5|TRBV19|-
TGTGGACCACAAGAGACCCAGTACTTC
CGPQETQYF
>-|TRBJ1-5|TRBV6-5|few
TGTGCCAGCAGTTCCGATGGGGGGGTTACGCAGCCCCAGCATTTT
CASSSDGGVTQPQHF
>-|TRBJ1-1|TRBV7-9|-
TGTGCCAGCAGCCCCTCAGGGATTGAAGCTTTCTTT
CASSPSGIEAFF
>-|TRBJ2-2|TRBV6-5|-
TGTGCCAGCAGTTCCGGAGGGGAGTGGAAGACCGGGGAGCTGTTTTTT
CASSSGGEWKTGELFF
>TRBD1|TRBJ2-1|TRBV30|-
TGTGCCTGGAGTGTACTCGGGACAGTCAATGAGCAGTTCTTC
CAWSVLGTVNEQFF
>-|TRBJ1-1|TRBV29-1|few
TGCAGCGTCTATTCTGGGATGGAAGCTTTCTTT
CSVYSGMEAFF
>-|TRBJ2-5|TRBV25-1|few
TGTGCCAGCAGCCCCAGCATGGGAGTTTATCGAGAGACCCAGTACTTC
CASSPSMGVYRETQYF
>-|TRBJ1-5|TRBV7-9|few
TGTGCCAGCAGCCCTGACCCGGTGCGTCAGCCCCAGCATTTT
CASSPDPVRQPQHF
>-|TRBJ2-7|TRBV15|-
TGTGCCACCAGCAAGTACCCCTACGAGCAGTACTTC
CATSKYPYEQYF
>TRBD2|TRBJ2-5|TRBV7-6|-
TGTGCCAGCAGTCTGGCCCTAGCGGGCCGAGAGACCCAGTACTTC
CASSLALAGRETQYF
>-|TRBJ1-1|TRBV29-1|once
TGCAGCGTAGGGGACGGACTGAACACTGAAGCTTTCTTT
CSVGDGLNTEAFF
>-|TRBJ2-7|TRBV29-1|few
TGCAGCGTTGAAAGGGAGGCAGGGAGTGAATACGAGCAGTACTTC
CSVEREAGSEYEQYF
>TRBD2|TRBJ2-7|TRBV29-1|-
TGCAGCGTTGAAGATCAGACTAGCGGGGCCTACGAGCAGTACTTC
CSVEDQTSGAYEQYF
>TRBD2|TRBJ2-1|TRBV7-8|large
TGTGCCAGCAGCTTCGTATCGGGAGGGCCTAATGAGCAGTTCTTC
CASSFVSGGPNEQFF
>-|TRBJ1-3|TRBV29-1|-
TGCAGCGTTGAAAAAGGGGTCGGATCTGGAAACACCATATATTTT
CSVEKGVGSGNTIYF